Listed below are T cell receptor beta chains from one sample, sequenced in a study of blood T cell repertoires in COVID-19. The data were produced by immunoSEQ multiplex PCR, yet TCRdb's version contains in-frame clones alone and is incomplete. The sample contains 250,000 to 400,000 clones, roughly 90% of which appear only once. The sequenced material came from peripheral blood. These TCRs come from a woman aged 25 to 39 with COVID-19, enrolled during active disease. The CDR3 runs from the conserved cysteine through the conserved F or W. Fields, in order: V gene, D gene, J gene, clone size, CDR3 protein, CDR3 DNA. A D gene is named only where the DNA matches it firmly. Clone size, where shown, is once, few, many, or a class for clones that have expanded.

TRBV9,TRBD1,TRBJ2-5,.,CASSPRTGTEETQYF,TGTGCCAGCAGCCCCCGGACAGGGACTGAAGAGACCCAGTACTTC
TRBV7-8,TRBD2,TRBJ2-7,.,CASSPGTSGAYEQYF,TGTGCCAGCAGCCCCGGGACTAGCGGAGCCTACGAGCAGTACTTC
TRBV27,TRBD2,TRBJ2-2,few,CASSISGSLRNLIGELFF,TGTGCCAGCTCTATCAGCGGGAGTCTCCGCAATCTTATCGGGGAGCTGTTTTTT
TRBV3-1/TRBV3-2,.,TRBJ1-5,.,CASRSGQPQHF,TGTGCCAGCCGGAGTGGTCAGCCCCAGCATTTT
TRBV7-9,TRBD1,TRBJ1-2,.,CASSSRTGEFGYTF,TGTGCCAGCAGCTCCCGGACAGGGGAATTTGGCTACACCTTC
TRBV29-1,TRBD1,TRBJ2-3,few,CSARTGGGDTQYF,TGCAGCGCCCGGACAGGGGGCGGAGATACGCAGTATTTT
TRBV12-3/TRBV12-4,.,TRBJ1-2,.,CASSLAGVNGYTF,TGTGCCAGCAGTTTGGCCGGGGTCAATGGCTACACCTTC
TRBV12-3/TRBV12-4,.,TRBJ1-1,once,CASSLGLGTEAFF,TGTGCCAGCAGCCTCGGCCTCGGGACTGAAGCTTTCTTT
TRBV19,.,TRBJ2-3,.,CASSIYGGRKDTQYF,TGTGCCAGTAGTATTTACGGAGGGCGTAAAGATACGCAGTATTTT
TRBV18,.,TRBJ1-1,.,CASSPTGNTEAFF,TGTGCCAGCTCACCAACAGGGAACACTGAAGCTTTCTTT
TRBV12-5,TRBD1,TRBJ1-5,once,CASGSGTGAIFRQPQHF,TGTGCTAGTGGCTCCGGGACAGGGGCAATCTTCAGGCAGCCCCAGCATTTT
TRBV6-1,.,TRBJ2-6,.,CASSEVRGANVLTF,TGTGCCAGCAGTGAAGTTCGGGGGGCCAACGTCCTGACTTTC
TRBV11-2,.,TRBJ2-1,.,CASKAVSSYNEQFF,TGTGCCAGCAAGGCGGTTAGCTCCTACAATGAGCAGTTCTTC
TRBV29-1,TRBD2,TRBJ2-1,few,CSVVTSGRSEQFF,TGCAGCGTTGTGACTAGCGGGAGATCTGAGCAGTTCTTC
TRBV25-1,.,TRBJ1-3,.,CASSPTRDGNTIYF,TGTGCCAGCAGCCCTACCCGGGATGGAAACACCATATATTTT
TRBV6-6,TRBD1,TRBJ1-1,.,CASSYPPTGEGTEAFF,TGTGCCAGCAGTTACCCCCCGACAGGGGAGGGCACTGAAGCTTTCTTT
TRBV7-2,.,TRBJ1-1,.,CASSSSSGDTEAFF,TGTGCCAGCAGTTCCTCTTCAGGGGACACTGAAGCTTTCTTT
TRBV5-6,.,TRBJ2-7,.,CASSYRQVKHEQYF,TGTGCCAGCAGCTACCGACAGGTGAAACACGAGCAGTACTTC
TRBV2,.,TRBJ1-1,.,CASTETGTSAEAFF,TGTGCCAGCACCGAAACCGGGACAAGTGCTGAAGCTTTCTTT
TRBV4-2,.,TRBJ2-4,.,CASSRNEVEGKNIQYF,TGTGCCAGCAGCCGGAACGAGGTGGAGGGCAAAAACATTCAGTACTTC
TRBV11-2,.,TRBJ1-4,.,CASSSRGIADEKLFF,TGTGCCAGCAGCTCTAGGGGTATCGCGGATGAAAAACTGTTTTTT
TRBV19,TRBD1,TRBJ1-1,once,CASSVRDRANTEAFF,TGTGCCAGTAGTGTCAGGGACAGGGCGAACACTGAAGCTTTCTTT
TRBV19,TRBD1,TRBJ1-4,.,CASSIVGQGVEKLFF,TGTGCCAGTAGTATTGTGGGACAGGGGGTTGAAAAACTGTTTTTT
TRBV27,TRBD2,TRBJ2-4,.,CASSVEPGEGNIQYF,TGTGCCAGCAGTGTTGAGCCCGGGGAGGGAAACATTCAGTACTTC
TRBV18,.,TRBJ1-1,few,CASSEGLDTEAFF,TGTGCCAGCTCAGAAGGACTCGACACTGAAGCTTTCTTT
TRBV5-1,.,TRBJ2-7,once,CASRQGTYEQYF,TGCGCCAGCAGGCAGGGGACCTACGAGCAGTACTTC
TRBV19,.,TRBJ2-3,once,CASSILAGTDTQYF,TGTGCCAGTAGTATCTTGGCGGGCACAGATACGCAGTATTTT
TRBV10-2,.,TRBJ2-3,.,CASSGGSTDTQYF,TGCGCCAGCAGTGGAGGCAGCACAGATACGCAGTATTTT
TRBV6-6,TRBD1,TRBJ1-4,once,CASSSGQGARLFF,TGTGCCAGCAGTTCCGGACAGGGGGCCCGTCTGTTTTTT
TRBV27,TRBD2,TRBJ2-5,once,CASSLLGAGAHQETQYF,TGTGCCAGCAGTTTATTAGGAGCGGGAGCACACCAAGAGACCCAGTACTTC
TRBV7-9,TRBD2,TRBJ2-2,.,CASSTQAGDTGELFF,TGTGCCAGCAGCACCCAAGCGGGAGACACCGGGGAGCTGTTTTTT
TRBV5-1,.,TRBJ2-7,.,CASRVEDSYEQYF,TGCGCCAGCAGGGTAGAGGACTCCTACGAGCAGTACTTC
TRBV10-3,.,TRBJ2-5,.,CAISPGSQETQYF,TGTGCCATCAGTCCCGGGTCACAAGAGACCCAGTACTTC
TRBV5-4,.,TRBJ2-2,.,CASSLTVNTGELFF,TGTGCCAGCAGCTTGACTGTTAACACCGGGGAGCTGTTTTTT
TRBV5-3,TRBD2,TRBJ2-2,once,CARESCFIGTSGTGGYGELFF,TGTGCCAGAGAGTCGTGTTTTATAGGGACTAGCGGGACCGGGGGGTACGGGGAGCTGTTTTTT
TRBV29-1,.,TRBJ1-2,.,CSVEDHRRYYGYTF,TGCAGCGTTGAAGATCATAGGCGGTACTATGGCTACACCTTC